The rows below give T cell receptor beta chains drawn from one sample of a study of beta chain features in type 1 diabetes. Using immunoSEQ multiplex PCR, the repertoire was profiled, and TCRdb retains in-frame clones only, with some absent. The table lists 130,000 or so clones, 9.2% of them singletons. The source material was central memory CD4+ T cells from blood. The receptor set was obtained from a young man in good health. Each CDR3 is given without its conserved first and last residue. The order of the fields is J gene, clone size, D gene, V gene, CDR3 length, CDR3 protein. The D gene is left open where the match is weak. The size entry is marked missing in some rows and otherwise reads once, few, many or a size class.

j_call: TRBJ1-2; clone_size: few; d_call: NA; v_call: TRBV5-4; cdr3_length: 11; cdr3_aa: ASSLIQGDGYT
j_call: TRBJ1-2; clone_size: NA; d_call: NA; v_call: TRBV5-8; cdr3_length: 12; cdr3_aa: ASSLPGLIYGYT
j_call: TRBJ1-1; clone_size: few; d_call: NA; v_call: TRBV29-1; cdr3_length: 9; cdr3_aa: SVGSNTEAF
j_call: TRBJ1-5; clone_size: few; d_call: NA; v_call: TRBV5-1; cdr3_length: 13; cdr3_aa: ASSLEGGSRQPQH
j_call: TRBJ2-3; clone_size: many; d_call: TRBD2; v_call: TRBV7-2; cdr3_length: 13; cdr3_aa: ASSSSSGGPGTQY
j_call: TRBJ2-7; clone_size: NA; d_call: NA; v_call: TRBV5-1; cdr3_length: 15; cdr3_aa: ASSRTASGGLSYEQY
j_call: TRBJ1-2; clone_size: few; d_call: TRBD1; v_call: TRBV4-2; cdr3_length: 13; cdr3_aa: ASTNQGQGDYGYT
j_call: TRBJ1-2; clone_size: few; d_call: NA; v_call: TRBV28; cdr3_length: 13; cdr3_aa: ASSLWDSLNYGYT
j_call: TRBJ1-4; clone_size: NA; d_call: NA; v_call: TRBV7-9; cdr3_length: 11; cdr3_aa: ASSLQGIEKLF
j_call: TRBJ1-2; clone_size: few; d_call: NA; v_call: TRBV6-5; cdr3_length: 13; cdr3_aa: ASSTTGLRAYGYT
j_call: TRBJ2-1; clone_size: few; d_call: TRBD1; v_call: TRBV2; cdr3_length: 14; cdr3_aa: ASRTGTGRGHNEQF
j_call: TRBJ2-7; clone_size: few; d_call: NA; v_call: TRBV18; cdr3_length: 13; cdr3_aa: ASSPGRGNIYEQY
j_call: TRBJ1-2; clone_size: once; d_call: TRBD1; v_call: TRBV11-2; cdr3_length: 12; cdr3_aa: ASSLTGDGYGYT
j_call: TRBJ1-1; clone_size: few; d_call: TRBD1; v_call: TRBV9; cdr3_length: 13; cdr3_aa: ASSAQGQGFSEAF
j_call: TRBJ1-1; clone_size: NA; d_call: NA; v_call: TRBV2; cdr3_length: 11; cdr3_aa: ASNQDSVSEAF
j_call: TRBJ2-1; clone_size: few; d_call: NA; v_call: TRBV5-6; cdr3_length: 12; cdr3_aa: ASSLGQGYNEQF
j_call: TRBJ1-2; clone_size: NA; d_call: NA; v_call: TRBV18; cdr3_length: 13; cdr3_aa: ASSPPQTGSNGYT
j_call: TRBJ2-1; clone_size: NA; d_call: TRBD1; v_call: TRBV6-1; cdr3_length: 13; cdr3_aa: ASRGGTGSYNEQF
j_call: TRBJ2-3; clone_size: NA; d_call: NA; v_call: TRBV5-6; cdr3_length: 17; cdr3_aa: ASSLGGLGSISGTDTQY
j_call: TRBJ2-3; clone_size: few; d_call: NA; v_call: TRBV6-5; cdr3_length: 11; cdr3_aa: ASGGGLTDTQY
j_call: TRBJ1-5; clone_size: few; d_call: NA; v_call: TRBV9; cdr3_length: 14; cdr3_aa: ASSVSGAPFNQPQH
j_call: TRBJ2-7; clone_size: few; d_call: TRBD1; v_call: TRBV18; cdr3_length: 13; cdr3_aa: ASSRGTGSSFEQY
j_call: TRBJ1-3; clone_size: NA; d_call: NA; v_call: TRBV4-1; cdr3_length: 15; cdr3_aa: ASSQDQGEASGNTIY
j_call: TRBJ2-5; clone_size: many; d_call: NA; v_call: TRBV5-4; cdr3_length: 12; cdr3_aa: ASSLVGGGETQY
j_call: TRBJ2-5; clone_size: few; d_call: NA; v_call: TRBV19; cdr3_length: 11; cdr3_aa: ASSIGAAETQY
j_call: TRBJ2-3; clone_size: many; d_call: NA; v_call: TRBV7-9; cdr3_length: 10; cdr3_aa: ASSLSADTQY
j_call: TRBJ2-1; clone_size: many; d_call: NA; v_call: TRBV25-1; cdr3_length: 12; cdr3_aa: ASSEGRSYNEQF
j_call: TRBJ2-7; clone_size: NA; d_call: NA; v_call: TRBV5-4; cdr3_length: 13; cdr3_aa: ASSLESRRGREQY
j_call: TRBJ1-6; clone_size: NA; d_call: NA; v_call: TRBV19; cdr3_length: 15; cdr3_aa: ASSDRAVGRGNSPLH
j_call: TRBJ2-2; clone_size: NA; d_call: NA; v_call: TRBV30; cdr3_length: 9; cdr3_aa: ACHSPGELF
j_call: TRBJ2-5; clone_size: few; d_call: NA; v_call: TRBV7-9; cdr3_length: 13; cdr3_aa: ASSDYRAYQETQY
j_call: TRBJ2-3; clone_size: NA; d_call: TRBD2; v_call: TRBV4-2; cdr3_length: 15; cdr3_aa: ASSTRTSGAFTDTQY
j_call: TRBJ1-5; clone_size: many; d_call: NA; v_call: TRBV4-3; cdr3_length: 12; cdr3_aa: ASSQNARNQPQH
j_call: TRBJ1-6; clone_size: NA; d_call: NA; v_call: TRBV12-1; cdr3_length: 15; cdr3_aa: ASSFDSVGLGFSPLH
j_call: TRBJ2-2; clone_size: NA; d_call: TRBD1; v_call: TRBV11-3; cdr3_length: 13; cdr3_aa: ASSKGQGNTGELF
j_call: TRBJ2-3; clone_size: NA; d_call: NA; v_call: TRBV30; cdr3_length: 10; cdr3_aa: ARRGGSDTQY
j_call: TRBJ2-1; clone_size: few; d_call: TRBD2; v_call: TRBV6-1; cdr3_length: 12; cdr3_aa: ASSRTGTSNEQF
j_call: TRBJ2-7; clone_size: NA; d_call: TRBD1; v_call: TRBV5-4; cdr3_length: 13; cdr3_aa: ASSLAGGQGYEQY
j_call: TRBJ1-2; clone_size: NA; d_call: TRBD1; v_call: TRBV5-6; cdr3_length: 12; cdr3_aa: ASMISGTGYGYT
j_call: TRBJ2-2; clone_size: NA; d_call: NA; v_call: TRBV7-2; cdr3_length: 13; cdr3_aa: ASSLVAGIAGELF
j_call: TRBJ1-1; clone_size: few; d_call: TRBD1; v_call: TRBV6-6; cdr3_length: 12; cdr3_aa: ASNRGQDGAEAF
j_call: TRBJ1-2; clone_size: many; d_call: TRBD1; v_call: TRBV7-9; cdr3_length: 14; cdr3_aa: ASSLALGQGGYGYT
j_call: TRBJ2-5; clone_size: NA; d_call: NA; v_call: TRBV4-3; cdr3_length: 12; cdr3_aa: ASSPSLNQETQY
j_call: TRBJ2-2; clone_size: NA; d_call: TRBD2; v_call: TRBV27; cdr3_length: 14; cdr3_aa: ASSSRGSGGAGELF
j_call: TRBJ2-3; clone_size: few; d_call: NA; v_call: TRBV5-6; cdr3_length: 12; cdr3_aa: ASSGQQGTDTQY
j_call: TRBJ1-2; clone_size: NA; d_call: NA; v_call: TRBV7-2; cdr3_length: 10; cdr3_aa: ASSLRGEGYT
j_call: TRBJ2-2; clone_size: NA; d_call: TRBD1; v_call: TRBV5-1; cdr3_length: 13; cdr3_aa: ASSLASRGTGELF
j_call: TRBJ1-2; clone_size: NA; d_call: NA; v_call: TRBV18; cdr3_length: 12; cdr3_aa: ASSPQTANYGYT
j_call: TRBJ2-3; clone_size: few; d_call: TRBD2; v_call: TRBV4-1; cdr3_length: 13; cdr3_aa: ASTRFAGDTDTQY
j_call: TRBJ2-2; clone_size: NA; d_call: TRBD2; v_call: TRBV9; cdr3_length: 16; cdr3_aa: ASSVAPTSALNTGELF
j_call: TRBJ2-2; clone_size: NA; d_call: NA; v_call: TRBV5-5; cdr3_length: 13; cdr3_aa: ASSLAGSRAGELF
j_call: TRBJ2-3; clone_size: NA; d_call: NA; v_call: TRBV9; cdr3_length: 13; cdr3_aa: ASSVLSAGTDTQY
j_call: TRBJ1-2; clone_size: many; d_call: NA; v_call: TRBV29-1; cdr3_length: 9; cdr3_aa: SVFTNYGYT
j_call: TRBJ1-2; clone_size: many; d_call: NA; v_call: TRBV5-4; cdr3_length: 10; cdr3_aa: ASRQGNYGYT